Sequencing of this TCR beta chain was carried out in a study of OX40 agonist ivuxolimab in advanced cancers. The overall study: Patients received ivuxolimab, an agonistic anti-OX40 (CD134) antibody. Patients got intravenous ivuxolimab at 0.01 to 10 mg/kg every 2 weeks. Anti-PD-1, anti-PD-L1 or anti-CTLA-4 therapy given earlier was allowed, and approximately 40% had some. Study conclusions and caveats: Which antigen the expanded peripheral T cells recognized is unknown.

A remark on this clone: Its antigen is currently unknown.

TCRdb's copy holds only in-frame clones and misses some; the assay was immunoSEQ multiplex PCR. The sample consists of just over 90,000 clones, more than 90% of them appearing once. This CDR3 has 14 residues. V lost 6 bases, J lost 1 base, and 6 bases stayed unmatched. Germline-derived CDR1 and CDR2 are LNHDA and SQIVND (reference sequence). The sequencing used CD4+ or CD8+ T cells sorted from blood, collected in a trial of the OX40 agonist ivuxolimab. The chain has TRBV19 and TRBJ2-7; TRBD1 agrees at 7 bases. The clonotype comes from an adult with an advanced solid tumor such as melanoma, head and neck, liver or kidney cancer. The CDR3 sequence: CASRGTALSYEQYF. CDR3 coding DNA: TGTGCCAGTAGGGGGACAGCCCTATCCTACGAGCAGTACTTC.